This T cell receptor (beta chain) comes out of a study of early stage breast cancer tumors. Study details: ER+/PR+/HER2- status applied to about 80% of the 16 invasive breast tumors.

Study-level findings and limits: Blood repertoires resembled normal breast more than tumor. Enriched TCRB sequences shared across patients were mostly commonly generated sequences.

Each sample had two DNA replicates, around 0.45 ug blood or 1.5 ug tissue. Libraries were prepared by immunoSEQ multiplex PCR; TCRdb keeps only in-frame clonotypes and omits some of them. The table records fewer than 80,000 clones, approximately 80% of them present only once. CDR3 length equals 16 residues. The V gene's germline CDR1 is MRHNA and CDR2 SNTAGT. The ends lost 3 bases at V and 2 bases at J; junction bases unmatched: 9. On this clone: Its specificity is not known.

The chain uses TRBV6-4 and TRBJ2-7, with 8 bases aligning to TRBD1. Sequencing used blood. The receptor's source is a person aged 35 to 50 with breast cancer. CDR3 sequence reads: CASSEEATGAPYEQYF. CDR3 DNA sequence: TGTGCCAGCAGTGAGGAAGCGACAGGGGCTCCCTACGAGCAGTACTTC.